The clone carrying this T cell receptor (beta chain) was observed a few times. This entry comes from a study of early T cells in non-severe SARS-CoV-2 infection. The germline V gene has CDR1 SGHTA and CDR2 FQGTGA. The CDR3 consists of 15 residues. V lost 3 bases to trimming and J lost 3 bases, with 13 bases between them. Each CDR3 protein is one row after TCRdb ran MiXCR on the 5' RACE reads. The data show fewer than 50,000 distinct CDR3 sequences, 5.5% to 7.5% seen once. The sample taken for sequencing was whole blood. This TCR came from an adult who was a healthcare worker with PCR-confirmed SARS-CoV-2 infection or an uninfected control (not recorded which). The chain uses TRBV7-3 and TRBJ2-3; possibly TRBD1 for D (5 bases). The CDR3 loop is CASSFAGMRTDTQYF. The CDR3 DNA reads TGTGCCAGCAGCTTCGCAGGGATGAGAACAGATACGCAGTATTTT.